The 24 T cell receptor beta chains below all came from one sample that was sequenced in a study of T cell clones after liver transplantation. Clones were read by immunoSEQ multiplex PCR, and TCRdb kept only the in-frame ones, dropping some. The profile shows around 20,000 clones, roughly 88% of them singletons. The sample in question was CD8+ T cells from blood, obtained before liver transplant. These receptors were taken from a human donor who received a liver transplant.

The chain combines TRBV5-4 with TRBJ2-7; D is ambiguous. This CDR3 contains 13 residues. Germline V gives CDR1 SGHNT, CDR2 YYREEE (reference sequence). With 4 bases removed from V and 1 base from J, the gap between germline ends came to 9 bases. Written as DNA, the CDR3 is TGTGCCAGCAGCCCTGGGTTATCCTACGAGCAGTACTTC. As protein: CASSPGLSYEQYF.

The chain employs TRBV5-4 and TRBJ2-7; TRBD1 might be the D (6 bases). From germline, CDR1 is SGHNT and CDR2 YYREEE (reference sequence). The V and J ends lost 1 base and 6 bases respectively, with 8 bases between them. The CDR3 spans 12 residues. DNA for the CDR3: TGTGCCAGCAGCTTGAGAGGGGGCGAGCAGTACTTC. Its protein product is CASSLRGGEQYF.

This clone has only one observation. The J gene is TRBJ2-1, the V gene TRBV19; possibly TRBD2 for D (5 bases). V was shortened by 3 bases and J by 3 bases, with 9 bases between the two germline ends. The CDR3 loop spans 14 amino acids. From germline, CDR1 is LNHDA and CDR2 SQIVND (reference sequence). The CDR3 region is CASSMVGVYNEQFF. The CDR3 nucleotides read TGTGCCAGTAGTATGGTGGGAGTCTACAATGAGCAGTTCTTC.

The chain carries TRBV19 and TRBJ2-1; D possibly corresponds to TRBD2 (5 bases). The V and J ends lost 5 bases and 2 bases respectively, with 10 bases between them. Germline CDR1 is LNHDA and CDR2 is SQIVND (reference sequence). The CDR3 runs 14 residues. The CDR3 DNA is TGTGCCAGTAGTTCCTCCGGGGCCTACAATGAGCAGTTCTTC. This gives the protein CASSSSGAYNEQFF. Combining the CDR3 with reference TRBV19 and TRBJ2-1 gives the whole variable domain DGGITQSPKYLFRKEGQNVTLSCEQNLNHDAMYWYRQDPGQGLRLIYYSQIVNDFQKGDIAEGYSVSREKKESFPLTVTSAQKNPTAFYLCASSSSGAYNEQFFGPGTRLTVL.

Only a few counts were recorded for this clone. This chain connects TRBV28 to TRBJ1-5, with TRBD1 as a possible D gene (5 bases). This CDR3 is built from 13 residues. The germline CDR1 and CDR2 sequences are MDHEN and SYDVKM. The V end was cut by 6 bases, the J end by 4 bases, with 10 bases between. CDR3 DNA: TGTGCCAGCAGCAGGGTGGGGAATCAGCCCCAGCATTTT. This sequence encodes CASSRVGNQPQHF.

DNA for the CDR3: TGCGCCAGCAGCCAGTATGGGACAGGGGAGCAGTACTTC. Translating it yields CASSQYGTGEQYF. This chain joins TRBV4-3 and TRBJ2-7, with 9 bases lining up with TRBD1. CDR1 is LGHNA and CDR2 is YSLEER in the germline V gene. V shed 3 bases, J shed 7 bases, and the junction held 4 bases outside the gene matches. The CDR3 is 13 amino acids.

V and J are TRBV2 and TRBJ1-5; 7 nucleotides agree with TRBD1. The V gene's germline CDR1 is SNHLY and CDR2 FYNNEI. This CDR3 spans 15 amino acids. With V trimmed by 8 bases and J by 1 base, 8 bases remained unmatched. The CDR3 coding sequence is TGTGCCAGCGTATTTAAACAGGGGAGCAATCAGCCCCAGCATTTT. This gives the protein CASVFKQGSNQPQHF.

The rearrangement links TRBV9 to TRBJ2-3; 11 bases fit TRBD2. The CDR3 runs 16 residues. J lost 6 bases, V lost 0 bases, and 6 bases had no gene match. The germline V gene has CDR1 SGDLS and CDR2 YYNGEE. CDR3 amino acids: CASSVVTSGDDDTQYF. CDR3 in DNA: TGTGCCAGCAGCGTAGTGACTAGCGGGGACGATGATACGCAGTATTTT.

This chain joins TRBV11-2 and TRBJ2-1; D may correspond to TRBD1 or TRBD2 (6 bases each). V was clipped by 3 bases and J by 5 bases, with 23 bases between them. Germline V lookup: CDR1 SGHAT, CDR2 FQNNGV. CDR3 length: 18 amino acids. CDR3 in DNA: TGTGCCAGCAGCTTTCGGGCTCCCGGGGGCGTTCGGGACAATGAGCAGTTCTTC. It yields the protein CASSFRAPGGVRDNEQFF.

To note about this clone: This clone may be a read error of a much larger clone one base away. The same CDR3 arises from other DNA sequences in this sample as well. The chain carries TRBV7-6 and TRBJ2-3; 12 bases line up with TRBD2. This CDR3 region has 17 residues. CDR1 is SGHVS and CDR2 is FNYEAQ in the germline V gene. The chain's CDR3 is CASSLRLAGELTDTQYF. In nucleotides, the CDR3 is TGTGCCAGTAGCTTACGACTAGCGGGAGAGCTCACAGATACGCAGTATTTT.

J is TRBJ2-5 and V is TRBV27; perhaps TRBD2 as D (5 bases). This CDR3 has 15 amino acids. With 2 bases removed from V and 0 bases from J, the gap between germline ends came to 10 bases. The germline V gene encodes CDR1 MNHEY and CDR2 SMNVEV (reference sequence). The CDR3 region has the DNA TGTGCCAGCAGTTTAATTGGACTCTACCAAGAGACCCAGTACTTC. Translated, it gives CASSLIGLYQETQYF.

This sequence joins TRBV5-6 and TRBJ2-7; D not certain. This CDR3 region has 14 residues. Trimming took off 0 bases at V and 3 bases at J, with 10 bases between the two ends. The germline V gene encodes CDR1 SGHDT and CDR2 YYEEEE. The CDR3 sequence is CASSLGGSIYEQYF. The CDR3 bases are TGTGCCAGCAGCTTGGGTGGCAGCATCTACGAGCAGTACTTC.

This chain connects TRBV15 to TRBJ2-7; 7 nucleotides agree with TRBD1. The CDR3 sequence is 15 residues long. Germline V lookup: CDR1 LNHNV, CDR2 YYDKDF (reference sequence). The trim removed 0 bases at V and 2 bases at J, leaving 4 bases unmatched. Written as DNA, the CDR3 is TGTGCCACCAGCAGAGATTCTACAGGGGCCTACGAGCAGTACTTC. Translated, it gives CATSRDSTGAYEQYF.

This clone was seen a handful of times. The V and J genes are TRBV4-3 and TRBJ2-7; tentative D call: TRBD1 (6 bases). Per the germline V gene, CDR1 is LGHNA and CDR2 is YSLEER. This CDR3 has 14 amino acids. Trimming stripped 0 bases from V and 9 bases from J, with 15 bases between. The CDR3 bases are TGCGCCAGCAGCCAAGAACAAGGGAGCAGGGGGCAGTACTTC. It translates to CASSQEQGSRGQYF.

This clone appeared once. V gene TRBV5-4 combines with J gene TRBJ2-2; 7 nucleotides align to TRBD1. With 4 bases clipped from V and 1 base from J, the junction kept 4 bases outside the gene matches. Germline CDR1 reads SGHNT; CDR2 reads YYREEE (reference sequence). The CDR3 runs to 15 residues. CDR3 protein: CASSIRDRNTGELFF. CDR3 DNA: TGTGCCAGCAGCATCCGGGACAGGAACACCGGGGAGCTGTTTTTT.

This clone was detected a few times. The chain links TRBV6-1 to TRBJ2-7; perhaps TRBD1 as D (5 bases). The CDR3 is made up of 14 amino acids. V lost 2 bases, J lost 3 bases, and 11 bases lay in between. Per germline, CDR1 MNHNS and CDR2 SASEGT. CDR3 residues: CASSEQGAVYEQYF. For the CDR3, the DNA is TGTGCCAGCAGTGAACAGGGCGCGGTCTACGAGCAGTACTTC.

In this sample, this clone turned up a few times. The J gene is TRBJ1-1, the V gene TRBV7-6, with D possibly TRBD1 on 6 matching bases. Germline V gene lookup returns CDR1 SGHVS and CDR2 FNYEAQ. The CDR3 is made up of 13 amino acids. V was cut by 3 bases and J by 3 bases, with 8 bases left in between. The CDR3 coding sequence is TGTGCCAGCAGCTTTCGGACAGACACTGAAGCTTTCTTT. Its translation is CASSFRTDTEAFF.

The chain has TRBV28 and TRBJ1-1, with TRBD1 matching 11 bases. The length of the CDR3 is 18 residues. The V gene end was trimmed by 5 bases and the J gene end by 3 bases; junction bases not matched to a gene: 14. The germline V gene has CDR1 MDHEN and CDR2 SYDVKM. The CDR3 DNA is TGTGCCAGCAGTCTACGGAGGACAGGGGGCGTTAGGCACACTGAAGCTTTCTTT. This gives the protein CASSLRRTGGVRHTEAFF.

This clone appeared a single time. V and J are TRBV2 and TRBJ2-1, with a tentative D call TRBD2 (5 bases). Germline V gene data show CDR1 as SNHLY and CDR2 as FYNNEI. V shed 4 bases and J shed 0 bases, with 10 bases lying between them. This CDR3 spans 15 amino acids. The chain's CDR3 is CASSGITSSYNEQFF. Written as DNA, the CDR3 is TGTGCCAGCAGTGGTATAACTAGCTCCTACAATGAGCAGTTCTTC.

The V and J genes are TRBV4-1 and TRBJ2-7; D is unclear. V dropped 3 bases and J dropped 4 bases, with 4 bases sitting between them. This CDR3 is 11 amino acids long. The germline gives CDR1 MGHRA, CDR2 YSYEKL. The CDR3 DNA is TGCGCCAGCAGCCATAATTACGAGCAGTACTTC. As protein: CASSHNYEQYF.

The chain links TRBV23-1 to TRBJ1-2; the D gene is possibly TRBD1 (6 bases). TRBV23-1 is flagged as an ORF with uncertain function. Trimming stripped 0 bases from V and 8 bases from J, with 10 bases between. The CDR3 length is 13 residues. CDR3 sequence: CASSQSTGFGYTF. In DNA, the CDR3 is TGCGCCAGCAGTCAATCGACAGGTTTCGGCTACACCTTC.

This clone has a single count. The genes are TRBV7-9 and TRBJ2-1; 7 bases line up with TRBD2. The CDR3 contains 15 residues. Germline CDR1 reads SEHNR; CDR2 reads FQNEAQ (reference sequence). Trimming at V came to 1 base and at J to 7 bases, leaving 7 bases not matched to a gene. CDR3 protein: CASSLVIAGENEQFF. CDR3 in DNA: TGTGCCAGCAGCTTAGTAATAGCGGGCGAGAATGAGCAGTTCTTC.

This chain joins TRBV13 and TRBJ2-1, with 9 nucleotides matching TRBD1. With V trimmed by 6 bases and J by 6 bases, 6 bases remained unmatched. Germline V lookup: CDR1 PRHDT, CDR2 FYEKMQ (reference sequence). This CDR3 is 14 amino acids long. CDR3 amino acids: CASSLTGGRNEQFF. For the CDR3, the DNA is TGTGCCAGCAGTTTGACAGGGGGACGCAATGAGCAGTTCTTC.

This chain connects TRBV5-1 to TRBJ1-4; D is unclear. In germline, CDR1 is SGHRS, CDR2 YFSETQ. This CDR3 has 18 amino acids. Between the trimmed V and J ends, which lost 0 bases and 4 bases, there was a span of 19 bases. CDR3: CASSLDSLPAKFNEKLFF. The CDR3, as DNA: TGCGCCAGCAGCTTGGACAGTCTCCCAGCAAAGTTTAATGAAAAACTGTTTTTT. The whole variable domain, filled in from reference TRBV5-1 and TRBJ1-4, reads KAGVTQTPRYLIKTRGQQVTLSCSPISGHRSVSWYQQTPGQGLQFLFEYFSETQRNKGNFPGRFSGRQFSNSRSEMNVSTLELGDSALYLCASSLDSLPAKFNEKLFFGSGTQLSVL.